These 4 T cell receptor beta chains share one sample of origin, sequenced in a study of OX40 agonist ivuxolimab in advanced cancers. Repertoires were generated with immunoSEQ multiplex PCR, while TCRdb's copy carries only in-frame clones and drops some. The table has tens of thousands of clones, over 65% seen once. The sequencing used CD4+ or CD8+ T cells sorted from blood, collected in a trial of the OX40 agonist ivuxolimab. The receptors come from an adult with an advanced solid tumor such as melanoma, head and neck, liver or kidney cancer.

The chain is built from TRBV27 and TRBJ1-4, with 9 nucleotides matching TRBD1. CDR1 MNHEY and CDR2 SMNVEV come from the germline V gene (reference sequence). Unmatched junction bases numbered 15, after V lost 5 bases and J lost 14 bases. There are 15 residues in the CDR3. The CDR3: CASSTAQGALSNLFF. The CDR3 nucleotides are TGTGCCAGCAGTACGGCACAGGGGGCACTCTCGAATCTGTTTTTT.

To note about this clone: One end of the junction does not line up with germline, which may come from a read error. CDR3 nucleotides: TGTGCCAGCTCGGGCTTGAACACTGAAGCTTCCTTT. Residues: CASSGLNTEASF. The chain has TRBV18 and TRBJ1-1; D not resolved. CDR3 length: 12 residues. Germline V gene sequence: CDR1 KGHSH, CDR2 LQKENI.

This chain joins TRBV4-2 and TRBJ2-3; D not resolved. From germline, CDR1 is LGHNA and CDR2 YNFKEQ. The CDR3 is made up of 14 amino acids. V lost 2 bases and J lost 0, with 6 bases in between. CDR3 sequence (DNA): TGTGCCAGCAGCCAAATGCTAAGCACAGATACGCAGTATTTT. Encoded protein: CASSQMLSTDTQYF.

The CDR3 region is CASSVTGGVKAEAFF. In nucleotides, the CDR3 is TGTGCCAGTAGTGTTACAGGGGGCGTTAAGGCTGAAGCTTTCTTT. The chain links TRBV19 to TRBJ1-1; TRBD1 agrees at 9 bases. CDR1 and CDR2 (germline): LNHDA, SQIVND (reference sequence). Germline trimming cut 5 bases from V and 6 bases from J; bases unmatched to any gene: 10. This CDR3 has 15 amino acids.